A single sample is the source of the 22 T cell receptor beta chains below, sequenced in a study of technical replicates of blood from several donors. Only in-frame clones appear in the TCRdb table, and some are missing; sequencing was by immunoSEQ multiplex PCR. The data hold tens of thousands of clones, with around 97% observed a single time. Sequenced material: T cells isolated from PBMCs. The receptors come from a human donor in good health.

This chain joins TRBV6-5 and TRBJ2-7; weak D call: TRBD2 (6 bases). Deletions cut 7 bases from V and 0 bases from J, with 13 bases between. There are 14 residues in the CDR3. The germline CDR1 and CDR2 sequences are MNHEY and SVGAGI. The CDR3 protein is CASKTRELSYEQYF. The DNA for the CDR3 is TGTGCCAGCAAAACTCGGGAGCTCTCCTACGAGCAGTACTTC.

In this sample, this clone turned up once. The rearrangement uses TRBV29-1 and TRBJ2-5, with 11 nucleotides matching TRBD2. Trimming took 2 bases from V and 2 from J; bases not matched to a gene: 1. In germline, CDR1 is SQVTM, CDR2 ANQGSEA. The CDR3 contains 14 residues. This CDR3 reads CSVELAGGQETQYF. CDR3 coding DNA: TGCAGCGTTGAATTAGCGGGGGGGCAAGAGACCCAGTACTTC.

The J gene is TRBJ1-1, the V gene TRBV6-1, with D possibly matching TRBD1 (5 bases). With 5 bases removed from V and 4 bases from J, the gap between germline ends came to 17 bases. Germline CDR1 reads MNHNS; CDR2 reads SASEGT. This CDR3 spans 15 amino acids. The CDR3 here is CASSKPGLVSTEAFF. The CDR3 nucleotides read TGTGCCAGCAGTAAACCGGGACTAGTTTCCACTGAAGCTTTCTTT.

CDR3 in DNA: TGCGCCAGCAGCTTGGTAACAGGGGGCTACTATGGCTACACCTTC. Its protein is CASSLVTGGYYGYTF. The chain combines TRBV5-1 with TRBJ1-2, with 9 bases aligning to TRBD1. CDR3 length equals 15 residues. Germline V lookup: CDR1 SGHRS, CDR2 YFSETQ. V shed 0 bases and J 3 bases; nucleotides not matched to a gene: 3.

The chain links TRBV23-1 to TRBJ2-7, with a tentative D call TRBD1 (6 bases). TRBV23-1 is placed among ORFs of uncertain function. V was pared by 6 bases and J by 6 bases, with 24 bases between. The CDR3 is 16 amino acids. CDR3 in amino acids: CASRRTRGKESGEQYF. Here the CDR3 DNA reads TGCGCCAGCAGACGAACCAGGGGCAAGGAGAGTGGCGAGCAGTACTTC.

The CDR3 sequence: CASSLVWGTADTQYF. CDR3 coding DNA: TGTGCCAGCAGCTTAGTGTGGGGGACAGCGGATACGCAGTATTTT. V usage is TRBV11-2 and J usage is TRBJ2-3; TRBD1 matches at 7 bases. V lost 1 base and J lost 6; bases outside the gene matches: 7. Germline CDR1 SGHAT, CDR2 FQNNGV. The CDR3 extends over 15 amino acids.

This rearrangement joins TRBV2 to TRBJ1-2; no clear D gene. Trimming left V 10 bases short and J 8 bases short, with 20 bases between. Germline CDR1 is SNHLY and CDR2 is FYNNEI. CDR3 length: 13 residues. This CDR3 is CATGLTPAGGYTF. CDR3 nucleotide sequence: TGTGCCACCGGATTGACACCCGCCGGCGGCTACACCTTC. The full variable domain, in which reference TRBV2 and TRBJ1-2 provide the parts outside the CDR3, is EPEVTQTPSHQVTQMGQEVILRCVPISNHLYFYWYRQILGQKVEFLVSFYNNEISEKSEIFDDQFSVERPDGSNFTLKIRSTKLEDSAMYFCATGLTPAGGYTFGSGTRLTVV.

This chain connects TRBV28 to TRBJ2-1; D is undetermined. Germline-derived CDR1 and CDR2 are MDHEN and SYDVKM. V was trimmed by 5 bases and J by 2 bases, leaving 19 bases between them. The CDR3 totals 17 residues. The CDR3 coding sequence is TGTGCCAGCAGTCCGCGCACTCTACGCGTTACCTACAATGAGCAGTTCTTC. It codes for CASSPRTLRVTYNEQFF.

V usage is TRBV6-5 and J usage is TRBJ2-1, with TRBD2 identical over 10 bases. V gave up 4 bases and J gave up 3 bases; unmatched junction bases: 3. The germline gives CDR1 MNHEY, CDR2 SVGAGI. The CDR3 consists of 15 residues. The chain's CDR3 is CASSSLAGGYNEQFF. Written as DNA, the CDR3 is TGTGCCAGCAGTTCATTAGCGGGAGGCTACAATGAGCAGTTCTTC.

This chain connects TRBV28 to TRBJ1-2; TRBD1 matches 8 bases. With 6 bases clipped from V and 9 bases from J, the junction kept 15 bases outside the gene matches. CDR3 length equals 15 residues. Per the germline V gene, CDR1 is MDHEN and CDR2 is SYDVKM. The CDR3, as DNA: TGTGCCAGCAGCCCTAGCAAGAAGACAGGGGATCGCTACACCTTC. It translates to CASSPSKKTGDRYTF.

A note on this clone: At one boundary the junction diverges from the germline segment, which might be a read error. This sequence joins TRBV20-1 and TRBJ2-7; a possible D gene is TRBD1 (6 bases). This CDR3 is 8 amino acids long. CDR1 and CDR2 from the germline V gene are DFQATT and SNEGSKA (reference sequence). Written as DNA, the CDR3 is TGCAGTGCAGGCAGACAGGCATTC. Translation: CSAGRQAF.

The chain uses TRBV6-4 and TRBJ1-5, with D uncertain. The germline CDR1 and CDR2 sequences are MRHNA and SNTAGT. The CDR3 has 15 residues. Trimming pared 5 bases from V and 2 bases from J, leaving 13 bases between. As DNA, the CDR3 is TGTGCCAGCAGTCAGACTTCTGAAGGCAATCAGCCCCAGCATTTT. Translation gives CASSQTSEGNQPQHF.

The chain couples TRBV28 to TRBJ2-5; 7 bases map to TRBD2. V lost 7 bases, J lost 7 bases, and 12 bases stayed unmatched. The CDR3 sequence is 14 residues long. Germline V gene lookup returns CDR1 MDHEN and CDR2 SYDVKM. CDR3 coding DNA: TGTGCCAGCAATCTTGGACTAGGCCGGGGGACCCAGTACTTC. Translated, it gives CASNLGLGRGTQYF.

This clone was seen a single time. The gene calls are TRBV4-1 and TRBJ1-1; no clear D. CDR3 length: 15 residues. Germline V gives CDR1 MGHRA, CDR2 YSYEKL. Trimming removed 1 base from V and 8 bases from J, with 17 bases in between. Here the CDR3 DNA reads TGCGCCAGCAGCCAAGTGGGAGGGTTTGGTTCGGAAGCTTTCTTT. Translation gives CASSQVGGFGSEAFF.

The CDR3 protein is CASSPSVLSEQYF. The CDR3 DNA reads as TGTGCCAGCAGCCCGAGTGTCCTCTCCGAGCAGTACTTC. The chain employs TRBV9 and TRBJ2-7; D not certain. The germline V and J ends were trimmed by 4 bases and 6 bases, with 14 bases remaining between them. Per the germline V gene, CDR1 is SGDLS and CDR2 is YYNGEE. This CDR3 is built from 13 residues.

The chain combines TRBV7-9 with TRBJ2-2; 10 bases agree with TRBD1. This CDR3 spans 15 amino acids. Germline V gene sequence: CDR1 SEHNR, CDR2 FQNEAQ (reference sequence). The V segment lost 1 base and the J segment 6 bases; nucleotides outside the gene matches: 2. The CDR3 sequence: CASSLEGTGAGELFF. The DNA for the CDR3 is TGTGCCAGCAGCTTAGAGGGGACAGGGGCCGGGGAGCTGTTTTTT.

This clone was counted once. This chain joins TRBV6-5 and TRBJ1-2, with TRBD1 as a possible D gene (5 bases). CDR3 length: 15 amino acids. Germline V gives CDR1 MNHEY, CDR2 SVGAGI. V was pared by 4 bases and J by 6 bases, with 18 bases between. CDR3 nucleotide sequence: TGTGCCAGCAGTTCCGTTACTCAGACAGTAGATGGCTACACCTTC. As protein: CASSSVTQTVDGYTF.

The CDR3 DNA follows: TGTGCCAGCAGTGAAGAGGACAGTTGGAGCAATCAGCCCCAGCATTTT. Amino acids: CASSEEDSWSNQPQHF. This chain connects TRBV2 to TRBJ1-5; TRBD1 is a possible D gene (6 bases). The CDR3 consists of 16 residues. Trimming removed 1 base from V and 1 base from J, with 11 bases in between. Germline CDR1 is SNHLY and CDR2 is FYNNEI.

This clone was detected only once. This sequence joins TRBV30 and TRBJ1-6, with 8 bases that match TRBD1. The V gene's germline CDR1 is GTSNPN and CDR2 SVGIG (reference sequence). The junction had 10 bases not matched to a gene; V was cut back by 3 bases and J by 9 bases. The CDR3 sequence is 15 residues long. The CDR3 DNA sequence: TGTGCCTGGAGCGGGACAGGTGGATTCCTTTCACCCCTCCACTTT. Translated, it gives CAWSGTGGFLSPLHF.

This sequence joins TRBV11-2 and TRBJ1-6; tentative D call: TRBD1 (6 bases). The CDR3 has 16 residues. The germline gives CDR1 SGHAT, CDR2 FQNNGV. V lost 6 bases and J lost 8, with 20 bases in between. The CDR3 here is CASSFRAAGADSPLHF. In nucleotides, the CDR3 is TGTGCCAGCAGTTTTAGGGCGGCAGGGGCTGATTCACCCCTCCACTTT. Full variable domain (remainder filled in from reference TRBV11-2 and TRBJ1-6): EAGVAQSPRYKIIEKRQSVAFWCNPISGHATLYWYQQILGQGPKLLIQFQNNGVVDDSQLPKDRFSAERLKGVDSTLKIQPAKLEDSAVYLCASSFRAAGADSPLHFGNGTRLTVT.

The rearrangement joins TRBV5-4 to TRBJ1-3, with 8 bases aligning to TRBD1. CDR3 length: 14 amino acids. V gave up 5 bases and J gave up 2 bases; unmatched junction bases: 3. CDR1 and CDR2 from the germline V gene are SGHNT and YYREEE (reference sequence). CDR3 amino acids: CASSQQGAGNTIYF. In DNA form, the CDR3 reads TGTGCCAGCAGTCAACAGGGGGCTGGAAACACCATATATTTT.

As DNA, the CDR3 is TGTGCCAGCAGGTCGGGGACAGGGCGCTACGAGCAGTACTTC. Translation gives CASRSGTGRYEQYF. The chain uses TRBV2 and TRBJ2-7, with 9 nucleotides matching TRBD1. The CDR3 covers 14 residues. The germline V gene has CDR1 SNHLY and CDR2 FYNNEI. J gave up 3 bases and V 6 bases, and 6 bases lay outside the gene matches. Full variable domain (missing parts from reference TRBV2 and TRBJ2-7): EPEVTQTPSHQVTQMGQEVILRCVPISNHLYFYWYRQILGQKVEFLVSFYNNEISEKSEIFDDQFSVERPDGSNFTLKIRSTKLEDSAMYFCASRSGTGRYEQYFGPGTRLTVT.